This T cell receptor (beta chain) is drawn from a study of T cell clonotyping in hematopoietic cell transplantation. Study-wide results and caveats: Pathologically expanded recipient clonotypes increased progressively from day 30 to day 180 as diversity fell. CD4 and CD8 repertoire contributions could not be separated without sorting. At the given depth, recipient repertoires were over 95% de novo clonotypes. Graft donor and pretransplant recipient Inverse Simpson Index values predicted broader posttransplant TCR diversity.

This table comes from immunoSEQ multiplex PCR, and its TCRdb copy is limited to in-frame clones, with some not included. The sample shows roughly 11,000 clones, nearly 90% of them seen only once. Trimming left V 7 bases short and J 0 bases short, with 9 bases between. Germline V gives CDR1 MNHEY, CDR2 SVGAGI. CDR3 size: 13 residues. On this clone itself: Its antigen remains unidentified.

This TCR was sampled from a human donor who either received an allogeneic hematopoietic cell transplant for a myeloid malignancy or was a related donor (not recorded which). Some clones in this sample may be carry-over from other donors' samples. This chain links TRBV6-5 with TRBJ2-5; no clear D. Sequenced sample: peripheral blood mononuclear cells. The CDR3 nucleotides are TGTGCCAGCACCTCCCTGTACCAAGAGACCCAGTACTTC. It encodes CASTSLYQETQYF.